The 32 T cell receptor beta chains below were found in one sample sequenced in a study of blood T cells in healthy people across ages (dated by TCRdb to the mid-2010s). Libraries were prepared through 5' RACE. Data came from an Illumina HiSeq 2500. A second PCR of about 6 to 11 cycles was performed with a sample-barcoded 5' primer and a J-beta primer mix. TCRdb reprocessed the public reads (quality trimming at Q25 with fastp, clone calling with MiXCR) and kept in-frame beta chains. CDR3 protein sequences are deduplicated, and each keeps its most common genes and DNA. The sample table holds about 680,000 distinct CDR3 sequences, of which roughly 49% were seen once. The ten most abundant clones make up around a third of the sample. Sequencing used blood. These receptors were taken from a woman in her sixties or seventies in good health.

This chain connects TRBV7-3 to TRBJ1-1; D ambiguous. Germline V CDR1 and CDR2: SGHTA, FQGTGA. V was shortened by 0 bases and J by 8 bases, with 10 bases between the two germline ends. The CDR3 length is 13 residues. Here the CDR3 DNA reads TGTGCCAGCAGCTTAACCTTTTTTGACGAAGCTTTCTTT. Amino acid sequence: CASSLTFFDEAFF.

The V call is TRBV7-2, the J call TRBJ2-7; 10 bases are a match to TRBD1. The CDR3 totals 14 residues. J lost 8 bases, V lost 5 bases, and 9 bases had no gene match. Germline V lookup: CDR1 SGHTA, CDR2 FQGNSA. CDR3 DNA sequence: TGTGCCAGCAGCCCGGGAGGACAGGGGGTTAAGCAGTACTTC. Its protein product is CASSPGGQGVKQYF.

V is TRBV4-3 and J is TRBJ1-2; no clear D gene. The CDR3 runs to 15 residues. V was trimmed by 0 bases and J by 2 bases, leaving 10 bases between them. Germline loops: CDR1 LGHNA, CDR2 YSLEER. Here the CDR3 DNA reads TGCGCCAGCAGCCAAGAATCCGGCGGAAACTATGGCTACACCTTC. This sequence encodes CASSQESGGNYGYTF.

Here the CDR3 reads CASSGGTATNEKLFF. The CDR3 coding sequence is TGTGCCAGCAGCGGCGGGACAGCAACTAATGAAAAACTGTTTTTT. The chain links TRBV13 to TRBJ1-4, with 7 positions matching TRBD1. Unmatched junction bases numbered 3, after V lost 5 bases and J lost 0 bases. Germline V gene sequence: CDR1 PRHDT, CDR2 FYEKMQ (reference sequence). The CDR3 is 15 amino acids.

The rearrangement joins TRBV30 to TRBJ2-5; possibly TRBD1 for D (6 bases). CDR1 and CDR2 (germline): GTSNPN, SVGIG (reference sequence). This CDR3 contains 13 residues. V was pared by 4 bases and J by 2 bases, with 11 bases between. CDR3 DNA: TGTGCCTGGAATCCGGACAGTCAAGAGACCCAGTACTTC. Protein product: CAWNPDSQETQYF. Based on the CDR3 plus reference TRBV30 and TRBJ2-5, the full variable domain is SQTIHQWPATLVQPVGSPLSLECTVEGTSNPNLYWYRQAAGRGLQLLFYSVGIGQISSEVPQNLSASRPQDRQFILSSKKLLLSDSGFYLCAWNPDSQETQYFGPGTRLLVL.

There are a few counts of this clonotype. V gene TRBV4-2 combines with J gene TRBJ2-7; 7 nucleotides agree with TRBD2. This CDR3 is built from 15 residues. Germline assignment: CDR1 LGHNA and CDR2 YNFKEQ. V was pared by 5 bases and J by 0 bases, with 7 bases of the junction left unmatched. The CDR3 protein is CASSKGTISSYEQYF. In DNA form, the CDR3 reads TGTGCCAGCAGCAAAGGGACTATTAGCTCCTACGAGCAGTACTTC.

This clonotype was seen once. V and J are TRBV24-1 and TRBJ2-1; a possible D gene is TRBD2 (6 bases). CDR1 is KGHDR, CDR2 SFDVKD, per germline. The CDR3 consists of 16 residues. Trimming stripped 5 bases from V and 4 bases from J, with 17 bases between. Written as DNA, the CDR3 is TGTGCCACCAGTGCGTCCGGGGCCGGAGGGTACAATGAGCAGTTCTTC. This translates into CATSASGAGGYNEQFF.

This clonotype has more than one count but fewer than ten. The chain uses TRBV7-3 and TRBJ2-1; TRBD2 aligns across 9 bases. The CDR3 is 15 amino acids. After removal of 3 bases from V and 8 bases from J, the junction contained 8 bases not matched to a gene. Germline CDR1 SGHTA, CDR2 FQGTGA. CDR3 sequence: CASSLAGGPIYEQFF. In DNA form, the CDR3 reads TGTGCCAGCAGCTTGGCGGGAGGGCCTATCTATGAGCAGTTCTTC.

This chain links TRBV7-3 with TRBJ2-1; 11 positions agree with TRBD1. The germline V gene has CDR1 SGHTA and CDR2 FQGTGA. This CDR3 has 15 residues. Germline trimming cut 5 bases from V and 7 bases from J; bases unmatched to any gene: 7. The CDR3: CASSTGTGGRNEQFF. CDR3 bases: TGTGCCAGCAGCACGGGGACAGGGGGAAGGAATGAGCAGTTCTTC.

The V gene is TRBV29-1, the J gene TRBJ2-6, with D tentatively TRBD2 (6 bases). Trimming removed 0 bases from V and 8 bases from J, with 11 bases in between. Germline V gives CDR1 SQVTM, CDR2 ANQGSEA. The length of the CDR3 is 14 residues. The CDR3 DNA is TGCAGCGTTGAAGATCTTGGGGGGTCCAACGTCCTGACTTTC. It yields the protein CSVEDLGGSNVLTF.

The J gene is TRBJ2-4, the V gene TRBV7-2, with D possibly matching TRBD2 (6 bases). The last part of the DNA fits TRBJ2-7 better; the J call may be wrong. CDR1 SGHTA and CDR2 FQGNSA come from the germline V gene. This CDR3 region has 15 residues. CDR3 DNA sequence: TGTGCCGGCACCCATGGAGGGTTTCGATCCTACGAGCAGTACTTC. Protein sequence: CAGTHGGFRSYEQYF.

The chain combines TRBV4-2 with TRBJ2-3; 10 nucleotides line up with TRBD2. V lost 3 bases to trimming and J lost 6 bases; unmatched junction nucleotides: 6. The CDR3 is 15 amino acids. Germline CDR1 reads LGHNA; CDR2 reads YNFKEQ. The CDR3 DNA sequence: TGTGCCAGCAGCCAGGTAGCGGGAGGCTCGGATACGCAGTATTTT. Its translation is CASSQVAGGSDTQYF.

This clonotype was picked up a small number of times. The genes are TRBV4-3 and TRBJ2-4; TRBD2 matches at 11 bases. The V gene end was trimmed by 1 base and the J gene end by 0 bases; junction bases not matched to a gene: 2. The length of the CDR3 is 17 residues. Germline V gene lookup returns CDR1 LGHNA and CDR2 YSLEER. The CDR3 region is CASSQGGLAVAKNIQYF. The CDR3 nucleotides read TGCGCCAGCAGCCAAGGGGGACTAGCGGTAGCCAAAAACATTCAGTACTTC.

The table lists this clonotype with many counts. The V gene is TRBV20-1, the J gene TRBJ2-3; 7 nucleotides line up with TRBD2. CDR3 length: 15 residues. J was trimmed by 0 bases and V by 0 bases; bases with no gene match: 3. CDR1 and CDR2 (germline): DFQATT, SNEGSKA (reference sequence). CDR3 sequence: CSARDTSASTDTQYF. For the CDR3, the DNA is TGCAGTGCTAGAGATACTAGCGCGAGCACAGATACGCAGTATTTT.

The rearrangement links TRBV12-3 or TRBV12-4 to TRBJ2-1; D perhaps matches TRBD2 (6 bases). The CDR3 length is 17 residues. Between the trimmed V and J ends, which lost 1 base and 3 bases, there was a span of 16 bases. CDR3 sequence: CASSLDTGAGFYNEQFF. The CDR3 bases are TGTGCCAGCAGTTTAGATACTGGGGCGGGATTCTACAATGAGCAGTTCTTC.

The V gene is TRBV5-1, the J gene TRBJ2-2, with D tentatively TRBD2 (5 bases). The CDR3 has 18 amino acids. CDR1 and CDR2 (germline): SGHRS, YFSETQ. V lost 4 bases and J lost 6, with 25 bases in between. CDR3 sequence: CASSLIIFSPGIAGELFF. DNA for the CDR3: TGCGCCAGCAGCCTAATCATTTTTAGTCCGGGAATCGCCGGGGAGCTGTTTTTT.

The table lists this clonotype with many counts. The chain carries TRBV7-2 and TRBJ2-2; tentative D call: TRBD2 (5 bases). Germline V gives CDR1 SGHTA, CDR2 FQGNSA. Trimming took off 8 bases at V and 0 bases at J, with 16 bases between the two ends. There are 16 residues in the CDR3. CDR3 nucleotide sequence: TGTGCCAGCCAGAAAGGCACCGGGACGAACACCGGGGAGCTGTTTTTT. Amino acids: CASQKGTGTNTGELFF.

The chain is built from TRBV3-1 and TRBJ1-2; possible D gene TRBD1, 5 bases. The CDR3 runs 14 residues. Germline CDR1 LGHDT, CDR2 YNNKEL (reference sequence). V lost 3 bases to trimming and J lost 6 bases, with 14 bases between them. The CDR3 DNA reads TGTGCCAGCAGCCATGGGGGACTGACCCATGGCTACACCTTC. Protein product: CASSHGGLTHGYTF.

This clonotype occurred a few times. The chain combines TRBV29-1 with TRBJ2-5; D is perhaps TRBD2 (5 bases). The J call is in doubt because the DNA end fits TRBJ2-7 better. The CDR3 is made up of 11 amino acids. Germline CDR1 is SQVTM and CDR2 is ANQGSEA. For the CDR3, the DNA is TGCAGCGTCTCGAGGCTAGCCGAGCAGTACTTC. Amino acid sequence: CSVSRLAEQYF.

The chain carries TRBV7-2 and TRBJ2-3; 7 bases are a match to TRBD2. Trimming removed 4 bases from V and 1 base from J; junction bases left unmatched: 5. Germline-derived CDR1 and CDR2 are SGHTA and FQGNSA. CDR3 length: 15 amino acids. CDR3 nucleotides: TGTGCCAGCAGCTCAGGGAGGGACGGCACAGATACGCAGTATTTT. Its translation: CASSSGRDGTDTQYF. The full variable domain, in which reference TRBV7-2 and TRBJ2-3 provide the parts outside the CDR3, is GAGVSQSPSNKVTEKGKDVELRCDPISGHTALYWYRQSLGQGLEFLIYFQGNSAPDKSGLPSDRFSAERTGGSVSTLTIQRTQQEDSAVYLCASSSGRDGTDTQYFGPGTRLTVL.

This clonotype occurred many times. This chain uses TRBV20-1 with TRBJ1-1; D unresolved. Per germline, CDR1 DFQATT and CDR2 SNEGSKA (reference sequence). The CDR3 totals 13 residues. V gave up 3 bases and J gave up 4 bases, with 12 bases separating them. The CDR3 loop is CSASVGGSTEAFF. The CDR3 nucleotides read TGCAGTGCTAGTGTCGGCGGGTCCACTGAAGCTTTCTTT.

The V call is TRBV18, the J call TRBJ2-3; tentatively, D is TRBD2 (6 bases). The CDR3 totals 16 residues. V lost 5 bases and J lost 3, with 18 bases in between. The germline gives CDR1 KGHSH, CDR2 LQKENI. CDR3 nucleotide sequence: TGTGCCAGCTCATTGTCAGGGTTCGGAGGGACAGATACGCAGTATTTT. Its translation: CASSLSGFGGTDTQYF.

This clonotype appeared a few times. The chain has TRBV4-2 and TRBJ2-2, with 11 bases aligning to TRBD2. V was clipped by 0 bases and J by 3 bases; unmatched bases: 3. The V gene's germline CDR1 is LGHNA and CDR2 YNFKEQ. The CDR3 is made up of 17 amino acids. DNA for the CDR3: TGTGCCAGCAGCCAAGAGGGACTAGCGGATCACACCGGGGAGCTGTTTTTT. Translated, it gives CASSQEGLADHTGELFF.

The chain is built from TRBV7-2 and TRBJ2-5; D unresolved. The V end lost 3 bases, the J end lost 3 bases, and 23 bases lay between the germline ends. The CDR3 loop spans 18 amino acids. Germline V CDR1 and CDR2: SGHTA, FQGNSA. In DNA form, the CDR3 reads TGTGCCAGCAGCTTGGCGATCTGGCGAGGTGGTTTTGAAGAGACCCAGTACTTC. Its protein product is CASSLAIWRGGFEETQYF.

The gene calls are TRBV12-3 or TRBV12-4 and TRBJ2-7; possibly TRBD1 for D (5 bases). Trimming removed 5 bases at V and 3 bases at J, with 20 bases between. The CDR3 runs 16 residues. As DNA, the CDR3 is TGTGCCAGCAGTCCGGCCCGTAGGGGAAAAGGCTACGAGCAGTACTTC. It codes for CASSPARRGKGYEQYF.

The J gene is TRBJ2-5, the V gene TRBV20-1, with a possible D match to TRBD1 (5 bases). The CDR3 runs to 14 residues. The germline V gene has CDR1 DFQATT and CDR2 SNEGSKA (reference sequence). Trimming removed 6 bases from V and 1 base from J, with 15 bases in between. CDR3 DNA sequence: TGCAGTGCGTTGACAGAGTTTTTCCAAGAGACCCAGTACTTC. Translation: CSALTEFFQETQYF.

This clonotype was seen a few times. The chain couples TRBV11-1 to TRBJ2-7, with D perhaps matching TRBD2 (5 bases). Trimming removed 1 base from V and 6 bases from J, with 10 bases in between. Germline CDR1 and CDR2: SGHAT and FQDESV (reference sequence). The CDR3 has 13 amino acids. The CDR3 loop reads CASSLVPGIEQYF. CDR3 DNA: TGTGCCAGCAGCTTAGTACCCGGGATCGAGCAGTACTTC.

This clonotype has a handful of counts. The chain uses TRBV5-1 and TRBJ2-7; maybe TRBD1 (5 bases). Germline CDR1 is SGHRS and CDR2 is YFSETQ. This CDR3 region has 14 residues. V was trimmed by 4 bases and J by 2 bases, leaving 13 bases between them. CDR3 bases: TGCGCCAGCAGCCGATCAACAGGAGCCTACGAGCAGTACTTC. Translation gives CASSRSTGAYEQYF.

This clonotype appeared a few times. The chain has TRBV7-6 and TRBJ2-5; D is undetermined. The germline CDR1 and CDR2 sequences are SGHVS and FNYEAQ. The CDR3 contains 14 residues. Trimming removed 0 bases at V and 5 bases at J, with 10 bases between. The CDR3 region has the DNA TGTGCCAGCAGCTTAGCGGAACGTCACGAGACCCAGTACTTC. It is translated as CASSLAERHETQYF.

The V gene is TRBV25-1, the J gene TRBJ2-6, with 7 bases fitting TRBD1. The CDR3 covers 17 residues. CDR1 is MGHDK, CDR2 SYGVNS, per germline. The V segment lost 2 bases and the J segment 2 bases; nucleotides outside the gene matches: 6. CDR3 in amino acids: CASSERQGTTGANVLTF. In DNA form, the CDR3 reads TGTGCCAGCAGTGAACGACAGGGAACTACTGGGGCCAACGTCCTGACTTTC.

The gene calls are TRBV20-1 and TRBJ2-3; 8 bases are shared with TRBD2. Unmatched junction bases numbered 8, after V lost 6 bases and J lost 0 bases. From germline, CDR1 is DFQATT and CDR2 SNEGSKA (reference sequence). The length of the CDR3 is 15 residues. The DNA of the CDR3 is TGCAGTGCGGGGCCGACTAGCGTCAGCACAGATACGCAGTATTTT. Translating gives CSAGPTSVSTDTQYF.

The chain is built from TRBV7-2 and TRBJ2-5, with a weak D call TRBD1 (5 bases). The CDR3 has 15 amino acids. CDR1 and CDR2 from the germline V gene are SGHTA and FQGNSA. Trimming stripped 1 base from V and 2 bases from J, with 11 bases between. The CDR3 loop reads CASSLVDSRQETQYF. The CDR3 DNA sequence: TGTGCCAGCAGCTTAGTCGACAGTCGGCAAGAGACCCAGTACTTC.